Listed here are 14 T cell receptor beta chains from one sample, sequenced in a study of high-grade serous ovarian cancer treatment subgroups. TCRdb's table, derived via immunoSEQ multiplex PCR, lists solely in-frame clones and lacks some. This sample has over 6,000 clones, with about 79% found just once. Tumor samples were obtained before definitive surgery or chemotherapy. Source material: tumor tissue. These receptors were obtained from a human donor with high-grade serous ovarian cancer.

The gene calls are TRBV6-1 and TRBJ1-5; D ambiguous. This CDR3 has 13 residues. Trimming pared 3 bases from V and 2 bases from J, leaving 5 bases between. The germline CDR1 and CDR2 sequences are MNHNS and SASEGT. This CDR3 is CASSDGRNQPQHF. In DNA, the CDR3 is TGTGCCAGCAGTGACGGTCGCAATCAGCCCCAGCATTTT.

CDR3 residues: CASSLGGTGGYEQYF. The CDR3 coding sequence is TGCGCCAGCAGTCTGGGAGGGACAGGGGGCTACGAGCAGTACTTC. V and J are TRBV5-1 and TRBJ2-7; 11 positions match TRBD1. With V trimmed by 5 bases and J by 3 bases, 7 bases remained unmatched. The CDR3 loop spans 15 amino acids. In germline, CDR1 is SGHRS, CDR2 YFSETQ.

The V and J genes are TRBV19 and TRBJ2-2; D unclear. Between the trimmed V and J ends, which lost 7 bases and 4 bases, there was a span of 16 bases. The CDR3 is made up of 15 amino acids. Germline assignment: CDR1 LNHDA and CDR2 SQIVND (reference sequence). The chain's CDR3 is CASTDLRRGTGELFF. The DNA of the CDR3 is TGTGCCAGTACCGACCTACGACGAGGCACCGGGGAGCTGTTTTTT.

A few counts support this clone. The CDR3 loop is CASSAASGEETQYF. For the CDR3, the DNA is TGTGCCAGCAGCGCGGCTAGCGGGGAGGAGACCCAGTACTTC. This chain connects TRBV7-9 to TRBJ2-5; 9 bases map to TRBD2. V was pared by 5 bases and J by 5 bases, with 6 bases of the junction left unmatched. This CDR3 has 14 residues. Germline assignment: CDR1 SEHNR and CDR2 FQNEAQ (reference sequence). Combining the CDR3 with reference TRBV7-9 and TRBJ2-5 gives the whole variable domain DTGVSQNPRHKITKRGQNVTFRCDPISEHNRLYWYRQTLGQGPEFLTYFQNEAQLEKSRLLSDRFSAERPKGSFSTLEIQRTEQGDSAMYLCASSAASGEETQYFGPGTRLLVL.

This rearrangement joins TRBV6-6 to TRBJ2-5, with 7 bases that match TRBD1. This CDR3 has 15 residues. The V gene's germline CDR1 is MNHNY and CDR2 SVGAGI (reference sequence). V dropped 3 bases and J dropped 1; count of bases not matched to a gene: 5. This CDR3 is CASSYGDSTQETQYF. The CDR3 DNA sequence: TGTGCCAGCAGTTATGGGGACAGCACCCAAGAGACCCAGTACTTC.

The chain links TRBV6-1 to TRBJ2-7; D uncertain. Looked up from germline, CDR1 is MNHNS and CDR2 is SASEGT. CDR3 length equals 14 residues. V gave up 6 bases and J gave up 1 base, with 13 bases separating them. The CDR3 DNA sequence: TGTGCCAGCAGAATCGACCCTTCATCCTACGAGCAGTACTTC. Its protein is CASRIDPSSYEQYF.

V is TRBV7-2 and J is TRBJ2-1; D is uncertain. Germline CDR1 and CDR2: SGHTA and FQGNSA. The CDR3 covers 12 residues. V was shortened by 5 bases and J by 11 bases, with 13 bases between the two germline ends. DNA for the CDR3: TGTGCCAGCAGCCCACCGAGAGGCCAGCAGTTCTTC. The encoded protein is CASSPPRGQQFF.

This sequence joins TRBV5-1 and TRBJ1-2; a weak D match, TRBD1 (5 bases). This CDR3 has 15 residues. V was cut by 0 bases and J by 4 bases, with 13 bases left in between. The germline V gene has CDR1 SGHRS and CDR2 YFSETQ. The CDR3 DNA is TGCGCCAGCAGCTTGGCCCTGGGGGTTGCCTATGGCTACACCTTC. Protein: CASSLALGVAYGYTF.

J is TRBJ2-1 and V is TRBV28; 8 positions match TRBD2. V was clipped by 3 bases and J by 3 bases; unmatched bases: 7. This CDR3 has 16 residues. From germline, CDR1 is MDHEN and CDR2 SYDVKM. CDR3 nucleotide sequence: TGTGCCAGCAGTTTGGAAGCGGCGGGGGGCTACAATGAGCAGTTCTTC. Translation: CASSLEAAGGYNEQFF. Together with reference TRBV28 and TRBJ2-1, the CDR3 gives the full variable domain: DVKVTQSSRYLVKRTGEKVFLECVQDMDHENMFWYRQDPGLGLRLIYFSYDVKMKEKGDIPEGYSVSREKKERFSLILESASTNQTSMYLCASSLEAAGGYNEQFFGPGTRLTVL.

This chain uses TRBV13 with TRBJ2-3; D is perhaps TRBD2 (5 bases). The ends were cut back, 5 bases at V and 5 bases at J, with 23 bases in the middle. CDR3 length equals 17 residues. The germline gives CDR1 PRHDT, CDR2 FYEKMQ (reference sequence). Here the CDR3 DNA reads TGTGCCAGCAGCCCCCCGGGCAGAGGGCGGCGTTTAGATACGCAGTATTTT. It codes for CASSPPGRGRRLDTQYF.

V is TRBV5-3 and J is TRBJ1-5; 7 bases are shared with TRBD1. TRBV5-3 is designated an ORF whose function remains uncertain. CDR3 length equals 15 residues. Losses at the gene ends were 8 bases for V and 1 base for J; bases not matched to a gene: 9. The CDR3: CASRPGTASNQPQHF. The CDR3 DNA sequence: TGTGCCAGCAGACCCGGGACAGCGAGCAATCAGCCCCAGCATTTT.

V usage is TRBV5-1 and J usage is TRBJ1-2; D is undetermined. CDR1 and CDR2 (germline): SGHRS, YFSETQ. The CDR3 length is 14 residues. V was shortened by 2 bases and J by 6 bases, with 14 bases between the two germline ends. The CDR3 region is CASSFNGWGDGYTF. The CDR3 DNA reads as TGCGCCAGCAGCTTCAATGGGTGGGGTGATGGCTACACCTTC.

The DNA of the CDR3 is TGCGCCAGCAGCCAAGGGGACAGGGGGAAATCAGATACGCAGTATTTT. Translating gives CASSQGDRGKSDTQYF. This chain joins TRBV4-1 and TRBJ2-3; 11 bases line up with TRBD1. V trimming: 1 base; J trimming: 4 bases; junction bases outside the gene matches: 4. The CDR3 covers 16 residues. Germline values: CDR1 MGHRA, CDR2 YSYEKL.

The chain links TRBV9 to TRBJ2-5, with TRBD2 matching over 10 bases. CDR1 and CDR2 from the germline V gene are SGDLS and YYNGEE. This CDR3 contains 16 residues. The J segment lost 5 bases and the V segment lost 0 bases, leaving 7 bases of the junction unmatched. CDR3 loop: CASSVVAAGGPETQYF. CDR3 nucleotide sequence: TGTGCCAGCAGCGTAGTAGCAGCGGGGGGGCCTGAGACCCAGTACTTC.